The 8 T cell receptor beta chains presented below share a single source sample, sequenced in a study of T cell repertoires in cytomegalovirus infection. TCRdb re-derived calls from the reads in MiXCR, one entry per CDR3 protein. Here the sample spans roughly 500,000 distinct CDR3 sequences, around 35% being singletons. These TCRs' antigens remain unknown. The input for sequencing was cultured PBMCs, taken from culture after CMV antigen stimulation. All receptors come from a human donor in good health (CMV status not recorded). Some clones in this sample may be carry-over from other donors' samples.

The CDR3 DNA is TGTGCCAGCAGCCCCCCGGCACCTCAAAACATTCAGTACTTC. This gives the protein CASSPPAPQNIQYF. The chain carries TRBV7-8 and TRBJ2-4; no definite D call. Looked up from germline, CDR1 is SGHVS and CDR2 is FQNEAQ. CDR3 length equals 14 residues. V was trimmed by 5 bases and J by 5 bases, leaving 13 bases between them.

This clonotype was seen ten or more times. The chain combines TRBV7-9 with TRBJ2-1, with D perhaps being TRBD1 or TRBD2 (5 bases each). Trimming removed 0 bases from V and 7 bases from J, with 10 bases in between. The length of the CDR3 is 14 residues. Germline values: CDR1 SEHNR, CDR2 FQNEAQ (reference sequence). The CDR3 region is CASSLAGPSNEQFF. The CDR3 DNA sequence: TGTGCCAGCAGCTTAGCGGGACCTTCAAATGAGCAGTTCTTC.

This clonotype showed up just a few times. V and J are TRBV7-2 and TRBJ2-1, with 7 bases aligning to TRBD2. Germline values: CDR1 SGHTA, CDR2 FQGNSA. The trim removed 0 bases at V and 7 bases at J, leaving 3 bases unmatched. The CDR3 extends over 14 amino acids. The CDR3 coding sequence is TGTGCCAGCAGCTTAGCGGGAGGGATGAATGAGCAGTTCTTC. Translating gives CASSLAGGMNEQFF.

This clonotype was observed many times. This chain joins TRBV7-2 and TRBJ2-6; D ambiguous. The V and J ends lost 5 bases and 0 bases respectively, with 11 bases between them. Germline V lookup: CDR1 SGHTA, CDR2 FQGNSA. The CDR3 covers 16 residues. The CDR3 coding sequence is TGTGCCAGCAGCCCGACACAAATCTCTGGGGCCAACGTCCTGACTTTC. Translation gives CASSPTQISGANVLTF.

The chain employs TRBV29-1 and TRBJ2-7, with D hard to call. CDR3 length equals 11 residues. CDR1 and CDR2 from the germline V gene are SQVTM and ANQGSEA. V lost 2 bases and J lost 2, with 4 bases in between. The chain's CDR3 is CSVERAYEQYF. The CDR3 nucleotides are TGCAGCGTTGAAAGGGCCTACGAGCAGTACTTC.

This chain joins TRBV4-1 and TRBJ2-1; unclear D gene. Germline lookup yields CDR1 MGHRA and CDR2 YSYEKL. CDR3 length equals 13 residues. The ends were cut back, 0 bases at V and 15 bases at J, with 15 bases in the middle. CDR3 sequence (DNA): TGCGCCAGCAGCCAAGATTACGAAAGTCGTTGGTTCTTC. Protein product: CASSQDYESRWFF.

This clonotype turned up a few times. The rearrangement links TRBV19 to TRBJ2-1; D ambiguous. V was cut by 1 base and J by 5 bases, with 6 bases left in between. The CDR3 length is 13 residues. Germline-derived CDR1 and CDR2 are LNHDA and SQIVND (reference sequence). The DNA for the CDR3 is TGTGCCAGTAGTATAGCCATTAACAATGAGCAGTTCTTC. This encodes CASSIAINNEQFF. Drawing the rest from reference TRBV19 and TRBJ2-1, the complete variable domain is DGGITQSPKYLFRKEGQNVTLSCEQNLNHDAMYWYRQDPGQGLRLIYYSQIVNDFQKGDIAEGYSVSREKKESFPLTVTSAQKNPTAFYLCASSIAINNEQFFGPGTRLTVL.

This CDR3 reads CASSYSKLAGVLSYEQYF. CDR3 DNA: TGTGCCAGCAGTTACTCGAAGCTAGCGGGAGTGCTCTCCTACGAGCAGTACTTC. This chain uses TRBV6-6 with TRBJ2-7, with 10 bases that match TRBD2. The germline gives CDR1 MNHNY, CDR2 SVGAGI (reference sequence). V trimming: 0 bases; J trimming: 0 bases; junction bases outside the gene matches: 8. This CDR3 contains 18 residues.